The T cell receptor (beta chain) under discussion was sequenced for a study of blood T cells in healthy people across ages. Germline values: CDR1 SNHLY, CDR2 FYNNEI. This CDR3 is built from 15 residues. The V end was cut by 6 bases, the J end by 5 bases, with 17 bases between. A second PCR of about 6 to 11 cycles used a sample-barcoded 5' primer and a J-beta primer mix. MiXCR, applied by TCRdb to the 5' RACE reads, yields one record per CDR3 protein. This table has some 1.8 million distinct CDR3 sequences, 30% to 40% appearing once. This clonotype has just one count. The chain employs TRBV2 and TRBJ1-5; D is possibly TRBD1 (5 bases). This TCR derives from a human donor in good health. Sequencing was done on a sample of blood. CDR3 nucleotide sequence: TGTGCCAGCAGATTGTTGGGGCGAGGGGATCAGCCCCAGCATTTT. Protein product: CASRLLGRGDQPQHF. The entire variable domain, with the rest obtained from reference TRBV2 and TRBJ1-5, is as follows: EPEVTQTPSHQVTQMGQEVILRCVPISNHLYFYWYRQILGQKVEFLVSFYNNEISEKSEIFDDQFSVERPDGSNFTLKIRSTKLEDSAMYFCASRLLGRGDQPQHFGDGTRLSIL.